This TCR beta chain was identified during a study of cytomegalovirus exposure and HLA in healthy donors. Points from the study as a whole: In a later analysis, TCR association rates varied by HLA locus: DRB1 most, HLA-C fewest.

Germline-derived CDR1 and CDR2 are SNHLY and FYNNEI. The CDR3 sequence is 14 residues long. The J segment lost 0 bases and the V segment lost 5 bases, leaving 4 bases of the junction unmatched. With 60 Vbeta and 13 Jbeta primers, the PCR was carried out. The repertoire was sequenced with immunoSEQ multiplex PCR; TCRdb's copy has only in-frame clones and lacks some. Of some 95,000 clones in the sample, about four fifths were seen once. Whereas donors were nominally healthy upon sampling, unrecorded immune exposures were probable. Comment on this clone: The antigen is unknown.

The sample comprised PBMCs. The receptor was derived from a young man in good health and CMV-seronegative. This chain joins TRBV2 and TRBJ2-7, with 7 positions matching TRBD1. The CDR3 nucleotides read TGTGCCAGCAGTCATTGGACAGGCTCCTACGAGCAGTACTTC. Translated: CASSHWTGSYEQYF.